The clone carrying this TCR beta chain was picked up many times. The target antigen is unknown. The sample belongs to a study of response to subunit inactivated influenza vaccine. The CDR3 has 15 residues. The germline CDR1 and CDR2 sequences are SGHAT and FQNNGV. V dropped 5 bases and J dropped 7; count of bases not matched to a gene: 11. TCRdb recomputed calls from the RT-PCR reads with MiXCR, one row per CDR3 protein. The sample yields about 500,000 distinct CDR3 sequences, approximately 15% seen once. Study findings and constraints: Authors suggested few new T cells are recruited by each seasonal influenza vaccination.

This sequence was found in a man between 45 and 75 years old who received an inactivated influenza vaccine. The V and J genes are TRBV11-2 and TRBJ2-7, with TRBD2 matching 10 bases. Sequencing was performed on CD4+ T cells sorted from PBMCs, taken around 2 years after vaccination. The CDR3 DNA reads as TGTGCCAGCAGCATAGGGGCTAGCGGGAGTGATGAGCAGTACTTC. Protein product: CASSIGASGSDEQYF.